The 27 T cell receptor beta chains listed next were all sequenced from one sample in a study of blood T cell repertoires in COVID-19. Assay: immunoSEQ multiplex PCR; the TCRdb copy retains only in-frame clones and omits some. This sample has roughly 80,000 clones, with roughly four fifths found just once. Sequencing was performed on peripheral blood. The receptors were gathered from a human donor in a cohort sampled during active COVID-19.

J is TRBJ2-1 and V is TRBV11-3; TRBD1 is a possible D gene (8 bases). Germline CDR1 and CDR2: SGHNT and YENEEA. V lost 5 bases and J 10 bases, leaving 21 bases between the germline ends. The CDR3 contains 15 residues. CDR3 residues: CASSVQGEGQVEQFF. The CDR3, as DNA: TGTGCCAGCAGCGTACAGGGGGAGGGCCAGGTAGAGCAGTTCTTC.

V usage is TRBV13 and J usage is TRBJ1-6, with a possible D match to TRBD1 (6 bases). Trimming removed 6 bases at V and 9 bases at J, with 15 bases between. CDR1 PRHDT and CDR2 FYEKMQ come from the germline V gene (reference sequence). This CDR3 spans 14 amino acids. The chain's CDR3 is CASSLGGGVSPLHF. CDR3 coding DNA: TGTGCCAGCAGTCTAGGGGGGGGTGTTTCACCCCTCCACTTT.

This chain uses TRBV19 with TRBJ2-7; maybe TRBD1 (6 bases). Germline lookup yields CDR1 LNHDA and CDR2 SQIVND (reference sequence). Trimming removed 5 bases at V and 1 base at J, with 12 bases between. The CDR3 loop spans 14 amino acids. This chain's CDR3 is CASSDIQGSYEQYF. DNA of the CDR3: TGTGCCAGTAGTGATATCCAGGGGTCCTACGAGCAGTACTTC.

The gene calls are TRBV7-2 and TRBJ2-3; D possibly corresponds to TRBD2 (5 bases). The CDR3 spans 15 residues. Per the germline V gene, CDR1 is SGHTA and CDR2 is FQGNSA. The V and J ends lost 4 bases and 2 bases respectively, with 13 bases between them. The CDR3 DNA is TGTGCCAGCAGCTCAAGGGCGGGCCTCACAGATACGCAGTATTTT. It yields the protein CASSSRAGLTDTQYF.

The rearrangement links TRBV7-9 to TRBJ2-2; 12 bases are a match to TRBD2. This CDR3 is built from 16 residues. CDR1 and CDR2 (germline): SEHNR, FQNEAQ (reference sequence). Trimming at V came to 1 base and at J to 5 bases, leaving 2 bases not matched to a gene. The CDR3 DNA sequence: TGTGCCAGCAGCTTAGTAGGACTAGCGGGAACCGGGGAGCTGTTTTTT. As protein: CASSLVGLAGTGELFF.

This clone appeared once. At one end the junction does not follow the germline gene, possibly because of a read error. The V and J genes are TRBV6-6 and TRBJ1-4; D is undetermined. The germline V gene has CDR1 MNHNY and CDR2 SVGAGI (reference sequence). The CDR3 totals 14 residues. Here the CDR3 DNA reads TGTGCCAGCAGCCCACGAGGCTCTAACGAAAAACTGTTTTTT. As protein: CASSPRGSNEKLFF.

The chain joins TRBV11-3 to TRBJ2-7; TRBD1 aligns across 10 bases. CDR1 SGHNT and CDR2 YENEEA come from the germline V gene. This CDR3 comprises 15 residues. The V segment lost 5 bases and the J segment 2 bases; nucleotides outside the gene matches: 6. The CDR3 loop is CASSDRDRGAYEQYF. Here the CDR3 DNA reads TGTGCCAGCAGCGACCGGGACAGGGGCGCCTACGAGCAGTACTTC.

The rearrangement joins TRBV30 to TRBJ1-5; D is uncertain. The V gene lost 1 base and the J gene lost 1 base, with 8 bases spanning the gap. The CDR3 is 14 residues long. Germline CDR1 GTSNPN, CDR2 SVGIG (reference sequence). The chain's CDR3 is CAWSGGQSNQPQHF. The CDR3 DNA reads as TGTGCCTGGAGTGGAGGGCAGAGCAATCAGCCCCAGCATTTT. Combining the CDR3 with reference TRBV30 and TRBJ1-5 gives the whole variable domain SQTIHQWPATLVQPVGSPLSLECTVEGTSNPNLYWYRQAAGRGLQLLFYSVGIGQISSEVPQNLSASRPQDRQFILSSKKLLLSDSGFYLCAWSGGQSNQPQHFGDGTRLSIL.

This sequence joins TRBV2 and TRBJ1-1; unclear D gene. In germline, CDR1 is SNHLY, CDR2 FYNNEI. The CDR3 has 13 amino acids. V was pared by 5 bases and J by 10 bases, with 17 bases between. This chain's CDR3 is CASSRSGNLGAFF. The CDR3 DNA follows: TGTGCCAGCAGTAGATCGGGGAATCTCGGAGCTTTCTTT.

This clone occurred once. The chain links TRBV6-2 or TRBV6-3 to TRBJ1-2; D ambiguous. Germline-derived CDR1 and CDR2 are MNHEY and SVGEGT. CDR3 length: 13 amino acids. The V end was cut by 1 base, the J end by 5 bases, with 8 bases between. CDR3 nucleotides: TGTGCCAGCAGTTACTTGGGGAGGTATGGCTACACCTTC. Translated, it gives CASSYLGRYGYTF.

V usage is TRBV4-2 and J usage is TRBJ2-2; a weak D match, TRBD2 (5 bases). Germline V lookup: CDR1 LGHNA, CDR2 YNFKEQ. The CDR3 runs to 16 residues. The ends were cut back, 4 bases at V and 0 bases at J, with 12 bases in the middle. In DNA form, the CDR3 reads TGTGCCAGCAGCCCCCGGGTGGGAGCGAACACCGGGGAGCTGTTTTTT. It translates to CASSPRVGANTGELFF.

V usage is TRBV5-4 and J usage is TRBJ2-3; D perhaps matches TRBD1 (6 bases). The CDR3 spans 13 residues. The V end was cut by 6 bases, the J end by 2 bases, with 10 bases between. Germline V gene sequence: CDR1 SGHNT, CDR2 YYREEE (reference sequence). CDR3 DNA: TGTGCCAGCAACAGGGAAGCCACAGATACGCAGTATTTT. It yields the protein CASNREATDTQYF.

This clone was seen once. The V gene is TRBV7-8, the J gene TRBJ1-2; no clear D gene. Between the trimmed V and J ends, which lost 5 bases and 4 bases, there was a span of 14 bases. Germline assignment: CDR1 SGHVS and CDR2 FQNEAQ. This CDR3 has 14 amino acids. DNA of the CDR3: TGTGCCAGCAGCGCACGAGAGGGTAGCTATGGCTACACCTTC. Translated: CASSAREGSYGYTF.

J is TRBJ2-7 and V is TRBV13, with D tentatively TRBD1 (6 bases). CDR3 length: 14 residues. Trimming left V 5 bases short and J 1 base short, with 12 bases between. CDR1 PRHDT and CDR2 FYEKMQ come from the germline V gene (reference sequence). CDR3 residues: CASSLRTESYEQYF. CDR3 nucleotides: TGTGCCAGCAGCCTTCGGACAGAGTCCTACGAGCAGTACTTC.

The chain links TRBV29-1 to TRBJ2-1; possible D gene TRBD1, 7 bases. The CDR3 covers 13 residues. V lost 3 bases and J lost 8, with 14 bases in between. Germline loops: CDR1 SQVTM, CDR2 ANQGSEA. The CDR3 sequence is CSVDQGGADEQFF. The CDR3 nucleotides are TGCAGCGTTGACCAGGGGGGCGCCGATGAGCAGTTCTTC.

This sequence joins TRBV15 and TRBJ2-3, with D tentatively TRBD1 (6 bases). CDR3 length: 15 residues. The V end lost 6 bases, the J end lost 5 bases, and 18 bases lay between the germline ends. Germline CDR1 and CDR2: LNHNV and YYDKDF (reference sequence). The CDR3 region has the DNA TGTGCCACCAGACTAGGGGGAAACCTTTTAGATACGCAGTATTTT. Translation: CATRLGGNLLDTQYF.

V is TRBV7-9 and J is TRBJ1-1; 8 positions agree with TRBD1. Germline V gives CDR1 SEHNR, CDR2 FQNEAQ (reference sequence). Trimming removed 5 bases from V and 7 bases from J; junction bases left unmatched: 9. There are 14 residues in the CDR3. The CDR3 bases are TGTGCCAGCAGCCCTCAGGGGGCTAGTGGTGAAGCTTTCTTT. It is translated as CASSPQGASGEAFF.

This chain uses TRBV5-1 with TRBJ2-1; possible D gene TRBD2, 7 bases. Trimming removed 0 bases from V and 10 bases from J, with 17 bases in between. The germline V gene encodes CDR1 SGHRS and CDR2 YFSETQ. CDR3 length: 15 amino acids. CDR3 protein: CASSLEGGLAGEQFF. In nucleotides, the CDR3 is TGCGCCAGCAGCTTGGAGGGGGGGTTGGCTGGGGAGCAGTTCTTC.

The genes are TRBV5-1 and TRBJ2-2; D might be TRBD2 (6 bases). The germline V gene encodes CDR1 SGHRS and CDR2 YFSETQ. V was shortened by 0 bases and J by 4 bases, with 13 bases between the two germline ends. This CDR3 is built from 16 residues. CDR3 sequence reads: CASSLVPSAGTGELFF. CDR3 nucleotides: TGCGCCAGCAGCTTGGTGCCTAGCGCGGGCACCGGGGAGCTGTTTTTT.

The CDR3 nucleotides read TGTGCCTGGAGTCCAGGGGACAGGGCCCCTGGAAACACCATATATTTT. It specifies CAWSPGDRAPGNTIYF. The V gene is TRBV30, the J gene TRBJ1-3, with TRBD1 matching over 9 bases. V gave up 2 bases and J gave up 2 bases; unmatched junction bases: 7. This CDR3 comprises 16 residues. In germline, CDR1 is GTSNPN, CDR2 SVGIG (reference sequence).

The genes are TRBV9 and TRBJ2-3; 13 bases line up with TRBD2. Trimming cost V 0 bases and J 4 bases; bases outside gene matches: 8. The CDR3 spans 18 residues. Germline V gives CDR1 SGDLS, CDR2 YYNGEE. CDR3 nucleotide sequence: TGTGCCAGCAGCGTAGGAACTAGCGGGGGGGCCGAATCAGATACGCAGTATTTT. Encoded protein: CASSVGTSGGAESDTQYF.

The chain is built from TRBV23-1 and TRBJ1-3; D possibly corresponds to TRBD1 (6 bases). TRBV23-1 is annotated as an ORF whose role is uncertain. The length of the CDR3 is 16 residues. V lost 4 bases and J 0 bases, leaving 13 bases between the germline ends. DNA for the CDR3: TGCGCCAGCAGTCCCCAGAGAGGGGGCTCTGGAAACACCATATATTTT. This codes for CASSPQRGGSGNTIYF.

The chain employs TRBV19 and TRBJ2-2; 10 nucleotides match TRBD2. Germline trimming cut 7 bases from V and 4 bases from J; bases unmatched to any gene: 9. The germline gives CDR1 LNHDA, CDR2 SQIVND (reference sequence). This CDR3 has 16 amino acids. The CDR3 loop reads CASISSGGDLTGELFF. CDR3 in DNA: TGTGCCAGTATTTCTAGCGGGGGAGACCTCACCGGGGAGCTGTTTTTT.

This clone was found once. The chain carries TRBV5-1 and TRBJ2-5; weak D call: TRBD2 (6 bases). The CDR3 sequence is 14 residues long. Germline CDR1 SGHRS, CDR2 YFSETQ. The V end lost 4 bases, the J end lost 0 bases, and 10 bases lay between the germline ends. The CDR3 is CASSPRDYQETQYF. The CDR3 DNA follows: TGCGCCAGCAGCCCCCGGGACTACCAAGAGACCCAGTACTTC.

The chain links TRBV28 to TRBJ1-5; D unclear. The V and J ends lost 6 bases and 5 bases respectively, with 17 bases between them. Germline-derived CDR1 and CDR2 are MDHEN and SYDVKM. The CDR3 runs to 15 residues. The CDR3 nucleotides are TGTGCCAGCAGCCTAGGGATCGGCGGGCATCAGCCCCAGCATTTT. It encodes CASSLGIGGHQPQHF. Drawing the rest from reference TRBV28 and TRBJ1-5, the complete variable domain is DVKVTQSSRYLVKRTGEKVFLECVQDMDHENMFWYRQDPGLGLRLIYFSYDVKMKEKGDIPEGYSVSREKKERFSLILESASTNQTSMYLCASSLGIGGHQPQHFGDGTRLSIL.

J is TRBJ2-4 and V is TRBV18; TRBD1 matches at 10 bases. CDR3 length: 17 amino acids. J lost 1 base, V lost 3 bases, and 6 bases had no gene match. Germline V gives CDR1 KGHSH, CDR2 LQKENI. This CDR3 reads CASSPQTGGLAKNIQYF. The CDR3 DNA follows: TGTGCCAGCTCACCGCAGACAGGGGGCTTGGCCAAAAACATTCAGTACTTC.

The V call is TRBV28, the J call TRBJ2-3, with 9 bases matching TRBD2. Germline CDR1 MDHEN, CDR2 SYDVKM. CDR3 length: 17 residues. The V segment lost 3 bases and the J segment 4 bases; nucleotides outside the gene matches: 11. CDR3 loop: CASSLLAAGGGADTQYF. CDR3 sequence (DNA): TGTGCCAGCAGTTTGCTCGCAGCGGGAGGCGGGGCAGATACGCAGTATTTT.